A single sample gave rise to the 7 T cell receptor beta chains below, sequenced in a study of early T cells in non-severe SARS-CoV-2 infection. TCRdb re-derived calls from the 5' RACE reads in MiXCR, one entry per CDR3 protein. Among 70,000 or so distinct CDR3 sequences listed, 9.5% to 15% were seen once. Sequenced input: whole blood. These receptors were taken from an adult who was a healthcare worker with PCR-confirmed SARS-CoV-2 infection or an uninfected control (not recorded which).

This chain connects TRBV7-2 to TRBJ1-1; 7 positions agree with TRBD1. Germline lookup yields CDR1 SGHTA and CDR2 FQGNSA. Trimming at V came to 2 bases and at J to 6 bases, leaving 12 bases not matched to a gene. The CDR3 has 16 amino acids. In DNA, the CDR3 is TGTGCCAGCAGCTTAAACGTCCAGGGGGTTTTCGCTGAAGCTTTCTTT. It is translated as CASSLNVQGVFAEAFF.

This clonotype was observed many times. This CDR3 reads CATRTSGSADTQYF. The CDR3 region has the DNA TGTGCCACCAGGACTAGCGGGAGTGCAGATACGCAGTATTTT. The V call is TRBV7-9, the J call TRBJ2-3; 13 nucleotides line up with TRBD2. The germline V gene has CDR1 SEHNR and CDR2 FQNEAQ (reference sequence). This CDR3 is 14 amino acids long. The V gene end was trimmed by 10 bases and the J gene end by 4 bases; junction bases not matched to a gene: 5.

This clonotype was seen only a few times. The V gene is TRBV2, the J gene TRBJ2-5, with D hard to call. Germline V gives CDR1 SNHLY, CDR2 FYNNEI. Between the trimmed V and J ends, which lost 3 bases and 7 bases, there was a span of 18 bases. CDR3 length: 15 residues. DNA of the CDR3: TGTGCCAGCAGTGAGGGTCAGCCTCCTTTGGGGACCCAGTACTTC. Its protein product is CASSEGQPPLGTQYF.

This clonotype was observed a handful of times. The rearrangement links TRBV28 to TRBJ2-7; 7 positions match TRBD2. The germline CDR1 and CDR2 sequences are MDHEN and SYDVKM. This CDR3 has 14 residues. The V and J ends lost 7 bases and 3 bases, in that order; junction bases with no gene match: 9. The CDR3 sequence is CASITTSPIYEQYF. The CDR3 DNA sequence: TGTGCCAGCATTACGACTAGCCCCATCTACGAGCAGTACTTC.

The chain couples TRBV2 to TRBJ2-7; the D gene is possibly TRBD1 (6 bases). This CDR3 is 15 amino acids long. V gave up 4 bases and J gave up 3 bases, with 16 bases separating them. The V gene's germline CDR1 is SNHLY and CDR2 FYNNEI. The CDR3 region has the DNA TGTGCCAGCAGTGTTAACCGGGACAAAAGCTACGAGCAGTACTTC. Translating gives CASSVNRDKSYEQYF.

The rearrangement links TRBV6-1 to TRBJ1-5; D may be TRBD1 (5 bases). Germline CDR1 reads MNHNS; CDR2 reads SASEGT. The CDR3 has 13 residues. Trimming took 4 bases from V and 7 from J, leaving 11 bases between them. CDR3 loop: CASSAREGQPQHF. The CDR3 coding sequence is TGTGCCAGCAGTGCCAGGGAGGGGCAGCCCCAGCATTTT.

This clonotype was observed at least ten times. This chain connects TRBV12-5 to TRBJ2-5; TRBD1 might be the D (5 bases). This CDR3 comprises 13 residues. Per germline, CDR1 LGHNT and CDR2 FRNRAP. The ends were cut back, 5 bases at V and 5 bases at J, with 12 bases in the middle. CDR3 sequence (DNA): TGTGCTAGTGGTGGACAATTAGGTGAGACCCAGTACTTC. Residues: CASGGQLGETQYF.